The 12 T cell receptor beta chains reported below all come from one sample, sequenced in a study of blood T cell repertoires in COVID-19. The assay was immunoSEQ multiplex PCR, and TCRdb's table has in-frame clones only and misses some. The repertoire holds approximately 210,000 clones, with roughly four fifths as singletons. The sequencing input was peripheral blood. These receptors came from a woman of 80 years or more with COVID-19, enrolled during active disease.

The CDR3: CASSTNSGRFQPQHF. The CDR3 nucleotides read TGTGCCAGTAGTACCAACAGTGGCAGATTTCAGCCCCAGCATTTT. The chain carries TRBV19 and TRBJ1-5, with no clear D. The CDR3 extends over 15 amino acids. From germline, CDR1 is LNHDA and CDR2 SQIVND (reference sequence). V lost 4 bases to trimming and J lost 6 bases, with 16 bases between them.

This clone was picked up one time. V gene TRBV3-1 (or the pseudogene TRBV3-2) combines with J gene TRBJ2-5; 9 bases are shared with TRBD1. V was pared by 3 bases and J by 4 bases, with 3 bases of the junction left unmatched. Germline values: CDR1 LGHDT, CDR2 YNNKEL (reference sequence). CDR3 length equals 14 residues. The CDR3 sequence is CASSQGQGSETQYF. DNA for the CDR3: TGTGCCAGCAGCCAGGGACAGGGATCAGAGACCCAGTACTTC.

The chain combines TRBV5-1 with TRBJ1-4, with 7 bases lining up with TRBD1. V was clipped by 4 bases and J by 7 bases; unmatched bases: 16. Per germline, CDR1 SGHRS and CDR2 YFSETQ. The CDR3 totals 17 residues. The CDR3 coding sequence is TGCGCCAGCAGCCTTGCACGAGGGACAGTTCCTGGTGAAAAACTGTTTTTT. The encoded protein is CASSLARGTVPGEKLFF.

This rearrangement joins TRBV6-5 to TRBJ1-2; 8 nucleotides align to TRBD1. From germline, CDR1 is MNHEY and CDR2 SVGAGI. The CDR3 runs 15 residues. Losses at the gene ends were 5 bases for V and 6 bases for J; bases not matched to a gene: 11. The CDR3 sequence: CASSHTGGSYDGYTF. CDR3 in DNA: TGTGCCAGCAGTCATACAGGGGGAAGCTATGATGGCTACACCTTC.

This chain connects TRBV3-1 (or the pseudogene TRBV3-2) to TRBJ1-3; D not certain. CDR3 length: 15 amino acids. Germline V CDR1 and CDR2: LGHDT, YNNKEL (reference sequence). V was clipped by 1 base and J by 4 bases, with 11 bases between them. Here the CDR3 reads CASSQVTVLGNTIYF. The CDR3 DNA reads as TGTGCCAGCAGCCAAGTTACAGTATTGGGAAACACCATATATTTT.

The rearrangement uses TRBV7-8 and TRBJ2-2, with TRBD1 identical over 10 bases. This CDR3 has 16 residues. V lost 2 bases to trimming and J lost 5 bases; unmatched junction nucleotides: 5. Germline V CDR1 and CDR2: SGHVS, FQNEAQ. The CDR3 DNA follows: TGTGCCAGCAGCTTACCCGGGACAGGGGTGACCGGGGAGCTGTTTTTT. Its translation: CASSLPGTGVTGELFF.

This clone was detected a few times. The CDR3 region has the DNA TGCGCCAGCAGCTTGGGAGCACAGAACTTCAACTATGGCTACACCTTC. Translated, it gives CASSLGAQNFNYGYTF. V usage is TRBV5-1 and J usage is TRBJ1-2; D ambiguous. Per the germline V gene, CDR1 is SGHRS and CDR2 is YFSETQ. This CDR3 is 16 amino acids long. The V and J ends lost 0 bases and 2 bases respectively, with 14 bases between them.

For the CDR3, the DNA is TGCGCCAGCAGCTTGGAGGGGGGGCCCCTGAACACTGAAGCTTTCTTT. Translating gives CASSLEGGPLNTEAFF. The rearrangement links TRBV5-1 to TRBJ1-1, with D possibly matching TRBD1 (6 bases). The CDR3 extends over 16 amino acids. Germline V CDR1 and CDR2: SGHRS, YFSETQ. The V end was cut by 0 bases, the J end by 0 bases, with 12 bases between.

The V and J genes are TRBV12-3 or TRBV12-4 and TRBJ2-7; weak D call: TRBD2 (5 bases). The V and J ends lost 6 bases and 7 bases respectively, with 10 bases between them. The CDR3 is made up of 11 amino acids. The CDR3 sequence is CASRLSGEQYF. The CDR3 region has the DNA TGTGCCAGCAGGCTTTCGGGGGAGCAGTACTTC.

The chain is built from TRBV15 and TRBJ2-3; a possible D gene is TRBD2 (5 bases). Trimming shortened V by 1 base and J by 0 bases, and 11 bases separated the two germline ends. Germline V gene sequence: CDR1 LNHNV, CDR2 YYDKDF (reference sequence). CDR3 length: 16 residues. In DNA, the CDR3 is TGTGCCACCAGCAGAGTATCCCCGGGGAGCACAGATACGCAGTATTTT. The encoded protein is CATSRVSPGSTDTQYF.

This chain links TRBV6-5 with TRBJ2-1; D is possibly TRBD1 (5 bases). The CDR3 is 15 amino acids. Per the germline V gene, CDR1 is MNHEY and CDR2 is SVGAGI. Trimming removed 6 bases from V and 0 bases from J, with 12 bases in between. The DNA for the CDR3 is TGTGCCAGCAGCCTGGTAAGGGGCTCCTACAATGAGCAGTTCTTC. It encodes CASSLVRGSYNEQFF.

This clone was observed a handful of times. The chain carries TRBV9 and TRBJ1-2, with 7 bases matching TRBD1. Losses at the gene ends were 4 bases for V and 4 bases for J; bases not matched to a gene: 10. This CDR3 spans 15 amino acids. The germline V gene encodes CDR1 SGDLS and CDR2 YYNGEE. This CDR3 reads CASSLGQGVPYGYTF. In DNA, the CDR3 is TGTGCCAGCAGCCTGGGGCAGGGGGTTCCCTATGGCTACACCTTC.